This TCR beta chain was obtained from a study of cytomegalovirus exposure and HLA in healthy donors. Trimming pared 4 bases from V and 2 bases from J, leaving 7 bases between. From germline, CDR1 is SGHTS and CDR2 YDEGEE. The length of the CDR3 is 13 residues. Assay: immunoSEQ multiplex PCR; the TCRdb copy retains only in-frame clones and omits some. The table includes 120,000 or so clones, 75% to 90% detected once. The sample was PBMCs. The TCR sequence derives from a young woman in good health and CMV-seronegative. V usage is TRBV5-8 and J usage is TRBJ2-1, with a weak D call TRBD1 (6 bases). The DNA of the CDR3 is TGTGCCAGCAGCCGGACAGCCTACAATGAGCAGTTCTTC. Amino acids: CASSRTAYNEQFF.